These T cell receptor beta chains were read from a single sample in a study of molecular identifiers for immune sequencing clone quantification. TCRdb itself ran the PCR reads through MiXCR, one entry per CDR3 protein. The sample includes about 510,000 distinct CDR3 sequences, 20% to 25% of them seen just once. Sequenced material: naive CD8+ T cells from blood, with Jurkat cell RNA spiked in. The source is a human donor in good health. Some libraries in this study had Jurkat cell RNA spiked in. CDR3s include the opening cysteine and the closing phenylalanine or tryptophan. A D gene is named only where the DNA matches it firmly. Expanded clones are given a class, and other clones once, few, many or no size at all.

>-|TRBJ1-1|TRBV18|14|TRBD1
TGTGCCAGCTTACCTCCCCGGGACAGACTAGAAGCTTTCTTT
CASLPPRDRLEAFF
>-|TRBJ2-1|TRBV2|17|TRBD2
TGTGCCAGCAGTGTCGAAATAGCGGGAGGGGGGTACAATGAGCAGTTCTTC
CASSVEIAGGGYNEQFF
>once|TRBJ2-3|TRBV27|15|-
TGTGCCAGCAGGGGCAGCGGATGGAGCACAGATACGCGGTATTTT
CASRGSGWSTDTRYF
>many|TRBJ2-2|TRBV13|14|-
TGTGCCAGCAGCGCCCTAGGGAACACCGGGGAGCTGTTTTTT
CASSALGNTGELFF
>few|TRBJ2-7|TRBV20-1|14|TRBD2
TGCAGTGCTTTACTAGCGGGAGTTAGCTACGAGCAGTACTTC
CSALLAGVSYEQYF
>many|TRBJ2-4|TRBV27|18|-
TGTGCCAGCAGTTTATGGACTCAGTCTGGTATAGCCAAAAACATTCAGTACTTC
CASSLWTQSGIAKNIQYF
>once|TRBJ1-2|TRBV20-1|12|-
TGCAGTGCTAAAGGGGATCCGTCTGGCTACATCTTC
CSAKGDPSGYIF
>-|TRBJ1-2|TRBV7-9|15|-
TGTGCCAGCAGCTTCACCGGGACACAAATGAATGGCTACACCTTC
CASSFTGTQMNGYTF
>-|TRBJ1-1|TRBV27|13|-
TGTGCCAGCAGTTTTGTGGGGGCTCTTGAAGCTTTCTTT
CASSFVGALEAFF
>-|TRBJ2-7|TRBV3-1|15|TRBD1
TGTGCCAGCAGCCAAGACGCGGACAGGGCCTACGAGCAGTACTTC
CASSQDADRAYEQYF
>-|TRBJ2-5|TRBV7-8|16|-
TGTGCCAGCAGCTCAGGGACATTAGACTCGCAAGAGACCCAGTACTTC
CASSSGTLDSQETQYF
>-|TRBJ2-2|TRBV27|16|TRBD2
TGTGCCAGCAGACCACTAGCGGGGGGGCCTTTCGGGGAGCTGTTTTTT
CASRPLAGGPFGELFF
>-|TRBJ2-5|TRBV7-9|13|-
TGCGCCAGCAGCCATCCTCAGGGAAAGACCCAGTACTTC
CASSHPQGKTQYF
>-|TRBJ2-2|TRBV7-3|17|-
TGTGCCGGCAGCTTAGATTCCAGTTACTCGAACACCGGGGAGCTGTTTTTT
CAGSLDSSYSNTGELFF
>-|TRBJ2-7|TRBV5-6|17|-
TGTGCCAGCAGCCCGCTTTTCTCCCCAGGACAGACCTACGAGCAGTACTTC
CASSPLFSPGQTYEQYF
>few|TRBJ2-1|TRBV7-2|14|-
TGTGCCACGAAAACTGGCGGGGCCTACAATGAGCAGTTCTTC
CATKTGGAYNEQFF
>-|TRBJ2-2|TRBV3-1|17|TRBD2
TGTGCCAGCAGCCCTGGGGCTAGCGGGCGGGACACCGGGGAGCTGTTTTTT
CASSPGASGRDTGELFF
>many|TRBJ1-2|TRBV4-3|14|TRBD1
TGCGCCAGCAGCCAGGGCAGGGGGATGTCTGGCTACACCTTC
CASSQGRGMSGYTF
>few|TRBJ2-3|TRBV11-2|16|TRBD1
TGTGCCAGCATCCAAGAGGGGACAGGGAGGGCAGATACGCAGTATTTT
CASIQEGTGRADTQYF
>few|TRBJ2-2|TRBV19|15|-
TGTGCCAGTAGTATAGGGCAGGGGATGGACGGGGAGCTGTTTTTT
CASSIGQGMDGELFF
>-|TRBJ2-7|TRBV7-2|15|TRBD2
TGTGCCAGCAGCTCCTGGGAAGCGGGGGAGTACGAGCAGTACTTC
CASSSWEAGEYEQYF
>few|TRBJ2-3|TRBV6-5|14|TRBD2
TGTGCCAGCAGCCATCTAGCGGGCCTTGATACGCAGTATTTT
CASSHLAGLDTQYF
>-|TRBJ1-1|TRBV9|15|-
TGTGCCAGCAGCGTAGATGGGGTGGAGGGCACTGAAGCTTTCTTT
CASSVDGVEGTEAFF